This passage covers 13 T cell receptor beta chains from one sample sequenced in a study of regulatory T cells in long-lasting Graves disease. HTBI primers from iRepertoire and Arm-PCR of CDR3 regions yielded the TCR beta libraries. TCRdb redid the calling of the multiplex PCR reads with MiXCR, one entry per CDR3 protein. The table has 600,000 to 800,000 distinct CDR3 sequences, 30% seen once. Stated time point: persistent/refractory GD, antithyroid drugs over 5 years with positive TRAb. PBMCs were the source of the RNA used for TCR sequencing. The material was peripheral blood mononuclear cells (PBMCs), obtained when the disease was refractory, from a patient treated with antithyroid drugs. All receptors derive from a female donor with Graves disease.

A few counts support this clonotype. This sequence joins TRBV7-2 and TRBJ1-2; 10 positions match TRBD1. This CDR3 spans 16 amino acids. The ends lost 2 bases at V and 6 bases at J; junction bases unmatched: 9. The germline CDR1 and CDR2 sequences are SGHTA and FQGNSA. CDR3 protein: CASSLWGQGLSNGYTF. For the CDR3, the DNA is TGTGCCAGCAGCTTATGGGGACAGGGGTTATCCAATGGCTACACCTTC.

The table lists this clonotype with a few counts. This chain uses TRBV6-1 with TRBJ1-1, with TRBD1 identical over 7 bases. The CDR3 covers 14 residues. Germline loops: CDR1 MNHNS, CDR2 SASEGT. V lost 6 bases, J lost 1 base, and 5 bases stayed unmatched. The CDR3 DNA is TGTGCCAGCAGAATACAGGGGACGAACACTGAAGCTTTCTTT. Protein sequence: CASRIQGTNTEAFF.

The rearrangement links TRBV27 to TRBJ2-7; D is uncertain. V lost 3 bases and J lost 2, with 11 bases in between. CDR3 size: 14 residues. Per germline, CDR1 MNHEY and CDR2 SMNVEV (reference sequence). CDR3 nucleotides: TGTGCCAGCAGTTTGACGACATACCCCTACGAGCAGTACTTC. Its protein is CASSLTTYPYEQYF.

This clonotype came up many times. The chain combines TRBV12-3 or TRBV12-4 with TRBJ1-1; D is unresolved. The V gene lost 4 bases and the J gene lost 4 bases, with 10 bases spanning the gap. The CDR3 has 13 residues. CDR3 bases: TGTGCCAGCAGTTCTGTTTTCCTCACTGAAGCTTTCTTT. This translates into CASSSVFLTEAFF.

The J gene is TRBJ1-1, the V gene TRBV7-6; no reliable D call. This CDR3 comprises 13 residues. Germline V gene data show CDR1 as SGHVS and CDR2 as FNYEAQ. V lost 2 bases, J lost 5 bases, and 9 bases lay in between. Here the CDR3 reads CASSLFQETEAFF. The DNA of the CDR3 is TGTGCCAGCAGCTTATTCCAGGAGACTGAAGCTTTCTTT. The full variable domain, in which reference TRBV7-6 and TRBJ1-1 provide the parts outside the CDR3, is GAGVSQSPRYKVTKRGQDVALRCDPISGHVSLYWYRQALGQGPEFLTYFNYEAQQDKSGLPNDRFSAERPEGSISTLTIQRTEQRDSAMYRCASSLFQETEAFFGQGTRLTVV.

This clonotype has ten or more counts. V gene TRBV12-3 or TRBV12-4 combines with J gene TRBJ1-1; 8 bases agree with TRBD1. The CDR3 consists of 13 residues. With 6 bases clipped from V and 6 bases from J, the junction kept 6 bases outside the gene matches. CDR3 DNA sequence: TGTGCCAGCAGCAGGGACAGGATCTCTGAAGCTTTCTTT. Encoded protein: CASSRDRISEAFF.

This clonotype has a handful of counts. V usage is TRBV6-2 or TRBV6-3 and J usage is TRBJ1-2; TRBD1 might be the D (5 bases). The CDR3 runs to 15 residues. Germline-derived CDR1 and CDR2 are MNHEY and SVGEGT. V lost 7 bases, J lost 3 bases, and 18 bases lay in between. For the CDR3, the DNA is TGTGCCAGCACCTGGACCCCTACAGGAGACTATGGCTACACCTTC. It codes for CASTWTPTGDYGYTF.

Many counts were recorded for this clonotype. The chain combines TRBV2 with TRBJ2-5; 8 nucleotides align to TRBD1. The V and J ends lost 6 bases and 5 bases, in that order; junction bases with no gene match: 5. The CDR3 is 13 residues long. CDR1 and CDR2 (germline): SNHLY, FYNNEI. The CDR3 DNA reads as TGTGCCAGCAGGGAGACAGGGGTGGAGACCCAGTACTTC. This encodes CASRETGVETQYF. Drawing the rest from reference TRBV2 and TRBJ2-5, the complete variable domain is EPEVTQTPSHQVTQMGQEVILRCVPISNHLYFYWYRQILGQKVEFLVSFYNNEISEKSEIFDDQFSVERPDGSNFTLKIRSTKLEDSAMYFCASRETGVETQYFGPGTRLLVL.

The chain links TRBV30 to TRBJ1-2; D remains unclear. Germline V gene lookup returns CDR1 GTSNPN and CDR2 SVGIG (reference sequence). The length of the CDR3 is 15 residues. The germline V and J ends were trimmed by 3 bases and 8 bases, with 22 bases remaining between them. CDR3 bases: TGTGCCTGGAGATCCCAGAACCAGGTTCTAGGGGGCTACACCTTC. Amino acid sequence: CAWRSQNQVLGGYTF. Supplemented by reference TRBV30 and TRBJ1-2, the full variable domain reads SQTIHQWPATLVQPVGSPLSLECTVEGTSNPNLYWYRQAAGRGLQLLFYSVGIGQISSEVPQNLSASRPQDRQFILSSKKLLLSDSGFYLCAWRSQNQVLGGYTFGSGTRLTVV.

The gene calls are TRBV28 and TRBJ1-1, with D perhaps matching TRBD1 (5 bases). Germline loops: CDR1 MDHEN, CDR2 SYDVKM. The CDR3 covers 14 residues. V lost 2 bases, J lost 6 bases, and 13 bases lay in between. This CDR3 is CASSLGGYSSEAFF. The CDR3 nucleotides read TGTGCCAGCAGTTTAGGGGGGTACTCCTCTGAAGCTTTCTTT.

The chain combines TRBV20-1 with TRBJ1-1, with TRBD1 identical over 9 bases. This CDR3 has 16 amino acids. V lost 1 base and J lost 1; bases outside the gene matches: 7. CDR1 and CDR2 (germline): DFQATT, SNEGSKA (reference sequence). CDR3 sequence: CSARVGQGLWNTEAFF. The CDR3 coding sequence is TGCAGTGCTAGAGTCGGACAGGGGCTATGGAACACTGAAGCTTTCTTT.

This clonotype was recorded a few times. This chain's CDR3 is CSVVGAATEQETQYF. CDR3 nucleotide sequence: TGCAGCGTTGTCGGGGCCGCGACGGAACAAGAGACCCAGTACTTC. The rearrangement uses TRBV29-1 and TRBJ2-5; tentatively, D is TRBD1 or TRBD2 (5 bases each). The germline V and J ends were trimmed by 4 bases and 2 bases, with 17 bases remaining between them. The CDR3 runs to 15 residues. Germline V gene data show CDR1 as SQVTM and CDR2 as ANQGSEA.

This clonotype was counted ten times or more. The chain has TRBV11-2 and TRBJ2-7, with TRBD1 matching 9 bases. Unmatched junction bases numbered 3, after V lost 8 bases and J lost 4 bases. Germline CDR1 and CDR2: SGHAT and FQNNGV. This CDR3 is 12 amino acids long. CDR3 nucleotides: TGTGCCAGCGGGACAGGGAGTTACGAGCAGTACTTC. It yields the protein CASGTGSYEQYF.